This T cell receptor (beta chain) was recovered during a study of T-cell reconstitution after alpha-beta-depleted transplantation in children. Overall study results and limits: Surviving recipient cells, namely T cells and thymic progenitors, were the source of high day-60 TCRbeta diversity in some patients.

Trimming shortened V by 5 bases and J by 4 bases, and 14 bases separated the two germline ends. CDR3 length: 14 residues. The library targeted TCRbeta and was prepared with unique molecular identifiers. In TCRdb, the PCR reads were re-called with MiXCR into one record per CDR3 protein. The repertoire consists of about 580,000 distinct CDR3 sequences, with 20% to 25% occurring once and the leading ten covering roughly 14%. Details on this clonotype: Its antigen is unidentified.

Sequenced material: PBMCs, mostly from graft donor cells, taken 360 days after TCRalphabeta/CD19-depleted stem cell transplant. This sequence joins TRBV12-3 or TRBV12-4 and TRBJ2-5; D might be TRBD1 (5 bases). The receptor comes from a boy under two years old who had a stem cell transplant for acute myeloid leukemia, so the T cells may come from the graft donor. CDR3 loop: CASSPDLGAETQYF. In DNA, the CDR3 is TGTGCCAGCAGTCCGGACCTAGGGGCAGAGACCCAGTACTTC.